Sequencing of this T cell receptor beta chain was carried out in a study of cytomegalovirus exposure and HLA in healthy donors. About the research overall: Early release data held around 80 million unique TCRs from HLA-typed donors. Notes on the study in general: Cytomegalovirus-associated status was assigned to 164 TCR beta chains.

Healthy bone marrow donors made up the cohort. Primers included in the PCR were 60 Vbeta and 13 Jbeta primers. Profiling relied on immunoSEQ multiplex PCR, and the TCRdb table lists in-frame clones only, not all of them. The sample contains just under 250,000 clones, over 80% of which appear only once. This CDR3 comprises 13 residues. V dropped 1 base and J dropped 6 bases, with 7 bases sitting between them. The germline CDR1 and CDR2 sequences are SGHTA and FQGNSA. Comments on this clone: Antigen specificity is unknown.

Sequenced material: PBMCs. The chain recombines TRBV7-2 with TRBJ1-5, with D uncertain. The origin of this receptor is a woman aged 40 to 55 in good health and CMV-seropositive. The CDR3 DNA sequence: TGTGCCAGCAGCTTAGTTAGGAGTCAGCCCCAGCATTTT. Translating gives CASSLVRSQPQHF.